This entry lists 20 T cell receptor beta chains sequenced from one sample in a study of human T cells and chemical hapten exposure. Stated time point: pre-sensitization, week 0. Treatment indicated: therapeutic diphenylcyclopropenone sensitization with weekly scalp DPC. Via MiXCR, TCRdb re-called the RACE reads, giving one row per CDR3 protein. The repertoire holds approximately 100,000 distinct CDR3 sequences, with about 8.9% as singletons. The material sequenced was whole blood, taken in connection with sensitization to the hapten diphenylcyclopropenone (DPC). The receptor source for this set is a woman in her 40s with alopecia areata. Some clones in this sample may be carry-over from other donors' samples.

This clonotype was recorded many times. This sequence joins TRBV5-5 and TRBJ2-1; perhaps TRBD1 as D (6 bases). The CDR3 totals 13 residues. V dropped 1 base and J dropped 8 bases, with 10 bases sitting between them. From germline, CDR1 is SGHKS and CDR2 YYEKEE (reference sequence). The CDR3: CASSLSRGYEQFF. The CDR3 DNA reads as TGTGCCAGCAGCTTGTCCAGGGGATATGAGCAGTTCTTC.

Of note for this clonotype: A single base separates this from a much larger clone, so it may be a read error. Likely a read error: the CDR3 ends without its conserved phenylalanine or tryptophan. The genes are TRBV6-5 and TRBJ2-7; 8 positions match TRBD1. V shed 0 bases and J 2 bases; nucleotides not matched to a gene: 3. The CDR3 contains 15 residues. The germline V gene has CDR1 MNHEY and CDR2 SVGAGI. In DNA, the CDR3 is TGTGCCAGCAGTTACTCGGACAGGGCGACCTACGAGCAGTACTTA. It specifies CASSYSDRATYEQYL.

This clonotype has a count of ten or more. V usage is TRBV19 and J usage is TRBJ1-6; D remains unclear. The ends were cut back, 3 bases at V and 6 bases at J, with 12 bases in the middle. Germline lookup yields CDR1 LNHDA and CDR2 SQIVND (reference sequence). CDR3 length: 15 amino acids. CDR3 loop: CASSMNRNPNSPLHF. In nucleotides, the CDR3 is TGTGCCAGTAGTATGAACCGAAACCCTAATTCACCCCTCCACTTT.

In its sample, this clonotype was seen many times. CDR3 DNA: TGTGCCAGCAGCAGTCGAGGGGATCAGCCCCAGCATTTT. Its translation: CASSSRGDQPQHF. The chain carries TRBV7-2 and TRBJ1-5; perhaps TRBD1 as D (5 bases). V lost 5 bases to trimming and J lost 5 bases, with 10 bases between them. The germline CDR1 and CDR2 sequences are SGHTA and FQGNSA. This CDR3 region has 13 residues.

In this sample, this clonotype turned up many times. In DNA form, the CDR3 reads TGTGCCAGCAGTTACTCTGTAGCGTTAGAGACCCAGTACTTC. The encoded protein is CASSYSVALETQYF. The chain links TRBV6-6 to TRBJ2-5; a weak D match, TRBD2 (5 bases). V dropped 0 bases and J dropped 4 bases, with 9 bases sitting between them. The CDR3 consists of 14 residues. Germline loops: CDR1 MNHNY, CDR2 SVGAGI (reference sequence).

Points on this clonotype: A much larger clone differs by one base, so this may be a read error. The rearrangement uses TRBV2 and TRBJ2-4; the D is unclear. CDR1 and CDR2 (germline): SNHLY, FYNNEI. The CDR3 loop spans 16 amino acids. DNA of the CDR3: TGTGCCATCAGTGAAATGGGAAACCTAGCCAAAAACATTCAGTACTTC. It yields the protein CAISEMGNLAKNIQYF.

This clonotype was picked up a small number of times. J is TRBJ2-1 and V is TRBV10-3, with a tentative D call TRBD1 (6 bases). The germline V and J ends were trimmed by 4 bases and 10 bases, with 11 bases remaining between them. This CDR3 comprises 12 residues. Per germline, CDR1 ENHRY and CDR2 SYGVKD. The CDR3 reads CAISGGDTEQFF. DNA for the CDR3: TGTGCCATCAGTGGAGGGGACACAGAGCAGTTCTTC.

This clonotype was found many times. The rearrangement joins TRBV13 to TRBJ2-1; the match to TRBD2 covers 8 bases. Trimming at V came to 3 bases and at J to 8 bases, leaving 9 bases not matched to a gene. This CDR3 has 15 residues. Germline CDR1 reads PRHDT; CDR2 reads FYEKMQ (reference sequence). The CDR3: CASSLGVAGPYEQFF. The CDR3 nucleotides are TGTGCCAGCAGCTTGGGGGTAGCGGGGCCGTATGAGCAGTTCTTC.

In this sample, this clonotype turned up many times. The V call is TRBV6-6, the J call TRBJ2-2, with 7 positions matching TRBD2. Germline CDR1 MNHNY, CDR2 SVGAGI (reference sequence). The CDR3 spans 13 residues. Trimming took 10 bases from V and 4 from J; bases not matched to a gene: 6. The CDR3 nucleotides read TGTGCCACCAGAGGGGAGGGCACCGGGGAGCTGTTTTTT. This gives the protein CATRGEGTGELFF.

This clonotype turned up a few times. The V and J genes are TRBV19 and TRBJ1-5, with D hard to call. Trimming removed 3 bases at V and 7 bases at J, with 13 bases between. Germline V gene sequence: CDR1 LNHDA, CDR2 SQIVND (reference sequence). CDR3 length: 14 residues. The CDR3 region is CASSIGPGTQPQHF. The CDR3 bases are TGTGCCAGTAGTATCGGACCCGGCACACAGCCCCAGCATTTT.

This clonotype showed up many times. The chain is built from TRBV12-3 or TRBV12-4 and TRBJ1-1, with D possibly TRBD1 on 6 matching bases. Trimming removed 5 bases from V and 4 bases from J, with 14 bases in between. CDR3 size: 14 residues. CDR3 coding DNA: TGTGCCAGCAGTCCCCAGGAGGGGGGCACTGAAGCTTTCTTT. Amino acids: CASSPQEGGTEAFF.

This clonotype was counted ten times or more. The chain uses TRBV7-8 and TRBJ2-3; D is ambiguous. This CDR3 region has 15 residues. V lost 1 base and J 1 base, leaving 9 bases between the germline ends. CDR1 SGHVS and CDR2 FQNEAQ come from the germline V gene. The DNA for the CDR3 is TGTGCCAGCAGCTTAGGATCGTCAGGCACAGATACGCAGTATTTT. Residues: CASSLGSSGTDTQYF.

This clonotype occurred many times. The rearrangement uses TRBV7-6 and TRBJ2-7; 11 nucleotides align to TRBD2. V dropped 4 bases and J dropped 2; count of bases not matched to a gene: 4. CDR1 SGHVS and CDR2 FNYEAQ come from the germline V gene. CDR3 length: 15 amino acids. The CDR3, as DNA: TGTGCCAGCAGCTCCTTAGCGGGGGGGCCCTACGAGCAGTACTTC. It encodes CASSSLAGGPYEQYF. The full variable domain, in which reference TRBV7-6 and TRBJ2-7 provide the parts outside the CDR3, is GAGVSQSPRYKVTKRGQDVALRCDPISGHVSLYWYRQALGQGPEFLTYFNYEAQQDKSGLPNDRFSAERPEGSISTLTIQRTEQRDSAMYRCASSSLAGGPYEQYFGPGTRLTVT.

This clonotype appeared a few times. Written as DNA, the CDR3 is TGTGCCAGCAGACGGGACGTCAATGAGCAGTACTTC. Protein: CASRRDVNEQYF. The chain combines TRBV28 with TRBJ2-1, with D perhaps TRBD1 or TRBD2 (5 bases each). Matching the DNA end better, TRBJ2-7 makes the J call doubtful. CDR3 size: 12 residues. From germline, CDR1 is MDHEN and CDR2 SYDVKM.

The chain joins TRBV3-1 to TRBJ2-2; D not resolved. This CDR3 region has 11 residues. V was clipped by 6 bases and J by 13 bases, with 12 bases between them. Germline assignment: CDR1 LGHDT and CDR2 YNNKEL (reference sequence). The CDR3 bases are TGTGCCAGCAGTTCTACCGTTGTGCTGTTTTTT. Protein: CASSSTVVLFF. Combining the CDR3 with reference TRBV3-1 and TRBJ2-2 gives the whole variable domain DTAVSQTPKYLVTQMGNDKSIKCEQNLGHDTMYWYKQDSKKFLKIMFSYNNKELIINETVPNRFSPKSPDKAHLNLHINSLELGDSAVYFCASSSTVVLFFGEGSRLTVL.

This clonotype has ten or more counts. The V call is TRBV10-3, the J call TRBJ2-7; D is uncertain. Trimming left V 2 bases short and J 2 bases short, with 4 bases between. The CDR3 consists of 12 residues. Germline V gene sequence: CDR1 ENHRY, CDR2 SYGVKD. CDR3 in DNA: TGTGCCATCAGTGAGCAGGCCTACGAGCAGTACTTC. Encoded protein: CAISEQAYEQYF.

In this sample, this clonotype turned up a few times. The J gene is TRBJ2-5, the V gene TRBV29-1; the D call may be TRBD1 or TRBD2 (5 bases each). The length of the CDR3 is 14 residues. Trimming took off 4 bases at V and 7 bases at J, with 19 bases between the two ends. The germline gives CDR1 SQVTM, CDR2 ANQGSEA. The CDR3 loop reads CSVGATGTIRTQYF. The DNA for the CDR3 is TGCAGCGTTGGGGCAACCGGGACGATAAGGACCCAGTACTTC.

This clonotype was seen at least ten times. The rearrangement uses TRBV5-1 and TRBJ2-7; D is possibly TRBD1 or TRBD2 (5 bases each). The CDR3 loop spans 15 amino acids. CDR1 and CDR2 (germline): SGHRS, YFSETQ. Trimming took 2 bases from V and 2 from J, leaving 14 bases between them. The CDR3 here is CASSFEGTATYEQYF. For the CDR3, the DNA is TGCGCCAGCAGCTTCGAAGGGACCGCTACCTACGAGCAGTACTTC.

The chain uses TRBV19 and TRBJ1-4; D not resolved. The CDR3 contains 14 residues. The V and J ends lost 6 bases and 0 bases respectively, with 8 bases between them. CDR1 is LNHDA and CDR2 is SQIVND in the germline V gene (reference sequence). Here the CDR3 reads CASSRGATNEKLFF. CDR3 sequence (DNA): TGTGCCAGTAGCAGAGGTGCAACTAATGAAAAACTGTTTTTT.

The gene calls are TRBV29-1 and TRBJ1-2; D is unclear. The CDR3 spans 12 residues. Germline CDR1 is SQVTM and CDR2 is ANQGSEA. Deletions cut 3 bases from V and 1 base from J, with 6 bases between. The CDR3 reads CSVDSVNYGYTF. DNA of the CDR3: TGCAGCGTTGACTCAGTTAACTATGGCTACACCTTC.